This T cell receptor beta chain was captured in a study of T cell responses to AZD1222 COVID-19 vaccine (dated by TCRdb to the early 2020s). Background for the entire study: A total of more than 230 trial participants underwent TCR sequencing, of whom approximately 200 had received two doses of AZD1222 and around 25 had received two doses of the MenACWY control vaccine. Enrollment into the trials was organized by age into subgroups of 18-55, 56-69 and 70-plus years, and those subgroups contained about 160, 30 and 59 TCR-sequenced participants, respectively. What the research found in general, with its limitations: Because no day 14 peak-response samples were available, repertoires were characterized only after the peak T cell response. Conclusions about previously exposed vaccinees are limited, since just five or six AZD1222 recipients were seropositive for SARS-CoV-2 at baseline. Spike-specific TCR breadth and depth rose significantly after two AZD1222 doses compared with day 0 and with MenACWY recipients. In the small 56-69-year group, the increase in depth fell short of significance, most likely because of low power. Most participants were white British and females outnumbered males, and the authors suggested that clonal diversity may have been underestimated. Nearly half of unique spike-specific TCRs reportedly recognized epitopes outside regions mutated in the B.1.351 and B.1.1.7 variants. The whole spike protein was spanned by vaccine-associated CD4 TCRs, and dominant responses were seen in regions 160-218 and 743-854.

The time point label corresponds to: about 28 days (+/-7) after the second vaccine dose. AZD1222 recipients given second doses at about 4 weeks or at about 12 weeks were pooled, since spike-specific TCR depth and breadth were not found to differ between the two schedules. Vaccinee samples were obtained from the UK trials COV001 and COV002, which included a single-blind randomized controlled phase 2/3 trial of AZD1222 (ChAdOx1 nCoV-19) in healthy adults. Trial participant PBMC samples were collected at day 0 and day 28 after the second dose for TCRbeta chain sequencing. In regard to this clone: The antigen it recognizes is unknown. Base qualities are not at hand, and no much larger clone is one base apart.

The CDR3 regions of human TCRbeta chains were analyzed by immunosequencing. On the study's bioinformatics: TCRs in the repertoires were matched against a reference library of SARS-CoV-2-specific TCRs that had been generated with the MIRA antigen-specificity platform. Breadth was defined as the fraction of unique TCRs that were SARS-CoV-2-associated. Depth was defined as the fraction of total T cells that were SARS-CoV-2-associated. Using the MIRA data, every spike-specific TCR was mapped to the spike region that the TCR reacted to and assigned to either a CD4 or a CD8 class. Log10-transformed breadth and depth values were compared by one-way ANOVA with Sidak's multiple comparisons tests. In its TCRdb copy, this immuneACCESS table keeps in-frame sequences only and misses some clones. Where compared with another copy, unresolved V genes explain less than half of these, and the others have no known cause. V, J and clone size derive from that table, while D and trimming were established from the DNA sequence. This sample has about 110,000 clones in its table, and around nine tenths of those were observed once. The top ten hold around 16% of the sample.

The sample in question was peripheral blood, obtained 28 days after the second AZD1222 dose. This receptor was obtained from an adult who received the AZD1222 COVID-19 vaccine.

The nucleotides are TGTGCCAGCAGGTACGGGACAGGGGGCGGTCAGCCCCAGCATTTT. Translated, it gives CASRYGTGGGQPQHF. The chain couples TRBV6-5 to TRBJ1-5; the central 12 bases match TRBD1. The germline V gene provides CDR1 MNHEY and CDR2 SVGAGI. Its CDR3 holds 15 amino acids, cysteine through phenylalanine. This entry keeps only the CDR3 DNA: 45 bases, framed from base 1. V is trimmed back by 6 bases and J by 6 bases, and the junction contains 6 bases that no gene match accounts for.